Presented here are 29 T cell receptor beta chains from one specimen sequenced in a study of blood T cell repertoires in COVID-19. Produced via immunoSEQ multiplex PCR; TCRdb's table is partial and in-frame only. Of a few hundred thousand clones in the sample, roughly 87% are singletons; the top ten hold about 2.3%. Sequences were obtained from peripheral blood. These receptor sequences come from a man aged 18 to 30 with active or convalescent COVID-19.

The genes are TRBV2 and TRBJ2-7; D is possibly TRBD1 (6 bases). CDR1 is SNHLY and CDR2 is FYNNEI in the germline V gene. This CDR3 has 14 residues. V was shortened by 7 bases and J by 7 bases, with 20 bases between the two germline ends. The DNA for the CDR3 is TGTGCCAGCAACGGACAGTTCGGGTTTGGGGAGCAGTACTTC. Protein sequence: CASNGQFGFGEQYF.

Here the CDR3 reads CASSFTRGQPQHF. The CDR3 region has the DNA TGTGCCAGCAGTTTCACTCGAGGCCAGCCCCAGCATTTT. V and J are TRBV28 and TRBJ1-5, with D unclear. Between the trimmed V and J ends, which lost 3 bases and 7 bases, there was a span of 10 bases. CDR1 MDHEN and CDR2 SYDVKM come from the germline V gene. The CDR3 extends over 13 amino acids.

The rearrangement uses TRBV24-1 and TRBJ2-2, with a weak D call TRBD1 (6 bases). The CDR3 is made up of 12 amino acids. Germline V lookup: CDR1 KGHDR, CDR2 SFDVKD. CDR3 in DNA: TGTGCGGGGGCCCTGTCCACCGGGGAGCTGTTTTTT. Amino acids: CAGALSTGELFF.

The V and J genes are TRBV5-1 and TRBJ1-4, with TRBD1 matching 12 bases. The CDR3 has 14 residues. Unmatched junction bases numbered 4, after V lost 3 bases and J lost 10 bases. Germline-derived CDR1 and CDR2 are SGHRS and YFSETQ. The DNA of the CDR3 is TGCGCCAGCAGCTCGGGACAGGGGGCTGGAAAACTGTTTTTT. It codes for CASSSGQGAGKLFF.

The CDR3, as DNA: TGTGCCAGCTCAACTACAGGGGGGGCCAATCAGCCCCAGCATTTT. It is translated as CASSTTGGANQPQHF. The rearrangement links TRBV18 to TRBJ1-5; 8 bases line up with TRBD1. In germline, CDR1 is KGHSH, CDR2 LQKENI. This CDR3 comprises 15 residues. The V segment lost 5 bases and the J segment 3 bases; nucleotides outside the gene matches: 6.

This clone appeared once. The CDR3: CASSPDPEGSGGPRDTQYF. As DNA, the CDR3 is TGTGCCAGCAGCCCCGACCCTGAGGGTAGCGGGGGCCCCCGAGATACGCAGTATTTT. This chain connects TRBV7-2 to TRBJ2-3, with TRBD2 identical over 9 bases. This CDR3 region has 19 residues. CDR1 is SGHTA and CDR2 is FQGNSA in the germline V gene. V trimming: 5 bases; J trimming: 5 bases; junction bases outside the gene matches: 20.

The chain uses TRBV24-1 and TRBJ1-2, with TRBD1 matching over 7 bases. The length of the CDR3 is 13 residues. Trimming cost V 6 bases and J 5 bases; bases outside gene matches: 5. From germline, CDR1 is KGHDR and CDR2 SFDVKD. The CDR3 bases are TGTGCCACCAGTATCGGGACAGCATATGGCTACACCTTC. Its protein product is CATSIGTAYGYTF.

V is TRBV7-2 and J is TRBJ2-3; 8 bases map to TRBD2. With 3 bases clipped from V and 14 bases from J, the junction kept 10 bases outside the gene matches. The CDR3 totals 13 residues. CDR1 and CDR2 (germline): SGHTA, FQGNSA. The CDR3: CASSFFGGAQPYF. CDR3 DNA sequence: TGTGCCAGCAGCTTTTTCGGGGGGGCCCAGCCGTATTTT.

Ten or more counts support this clone. The CDR3 protein is CASSRLAGAYNEQFF. In DNA, the CDR3 is TGTGCCAGCAGTCGACTAGCGGGAGCCTACAATGAGCAGTTCTTC. The chain joins TRBV6-4 to TRBJ2-1; TRBD2 matches 12 bases. Trimming cost V 5 bases and J 2 bases; bases outside gene matches: 1. The CDR3 is 15 residues long. Germline CDR1 reads MRHNA; CDR2 reads SNTAGT.

The CDR3 DNA is TGCAGCGTTGGGAGTAGCGGGGGGCTGGTCAATGAGCAGTTCTTC. Protein: CSVGSSGGLVNEQFF. The chain has TRBV29-1 and TRBJ2-1; the match to TRBD2 covers 10 bases. CDR1 SQVTM and CDR2 ANQGSEA come from the germline V gene. V was clipped by 4 bases and J by 6 bases; unmatched bases: 9. This CDR3 contains 15 residues.

The J gene is TRBJ2-2, the V gene TRBV28; 7 bases map to TRBD2. The CDR3 consists of 18 residues. V was pared by 3 bases and J by 1 base, with 11 bases of the junction left unmatched. The germline CDR1 and CDR2 sequences are MDHEN and SYDVKM. CDR3 protein: CASSFHGGISKNTGELFF. CDR3 sequence (DNA): TGTGCCAGCAGTTTTCACGGGGGGATCTCTAAGAACACCGGGGAGCTGTTTTTT. Combining the CDR3 with reference TRBV28 and TRBJ2-2 gives the whole variable domain DVKVTQSSRYLVKRTGEKVFLECVQDMDHENMFWYRQDPGLGLRLIYFSYDVKMKEKGDIPEGYSVSREKKERFSLILESASTNQTSMYLCASSFHGGISKNTGELFFGEGSRLTVL.

This clone has more than one count but fewer than ten. The chain is built from TRBV7-2 and TRBJ2-6; perhaps TRBD2 as D (5 bases). Between the trimmed V and J ends, which lost 6 bases and 0 bases, there was a span of 12 bases. The germline gives CDR1 SGHTA, CDR2 FQGNSA. The CDR3 is made up of 16 amino acids. The DNA for the CDR3 is TGTGCCAGCAGTATTCCGGGATACTCTGGGGCCAACGTCCTGACTTTC. Protein product: CASSIPGYSGANVLTF.

The DNA for the CDR3 is TGTGCCAGCAGCCTGAGAGGGGGGGGACAGGCTTTGGAAAAACTGTTTTTT. Residues: CASSLRGGGQALEKLFF. This chain links TRBV11-2 with TRBJ1-4; 8 nucleotides match TRBD1. V dropped 5 bases and J dropped 8; count of bases not matched to a gene: 16. Germline V gives CDR1 SGHAT, CDR2 FQNNGV. The CDR3 has 17 amino acids.

This clone was seen only once. The chain links TRBV18 to TRBJ1-2, with 10 bases aligning to TRBD1. V lost 4 bases, J lost 7 bases, and 9 bases stayed unmatched. This CDR3 comprises 15 residues. The germline CDR1 and CDR2 sequences are KGHSH and LQKENI. This CDR3 reads CASSREGTGEFGYTF. CDR3 DNA: TGTGCCAGCTCACGCGAAGGGACAGGGGAATTTGGCTACACCTTC.

Regarding this clone: Other nucleotide sequences in the sample specify the same CDR3. This chain joins TRBV10-3 and TRBJ2-1; 7 bases are shared with TRBD2. Germline V gene lookup returns CDR1 ENHRY and CDR2 SYGVKD. The CDR3 runs to 13 residues. V shed 2 bases, J shed 6 bases, and the junction held 1 base outside the gene matches. The CDR3 sequence is CAISETGGNEQFF. CDR3 nucleotide sequence: TGTGCCATCAGTGAGACGGGGGGCAATGAGCAGTTCTTC.

This clone has a single count. This chain uses TRBV6-5 with TRBJ1-2, with D unresolved. Germline V lookup: CDR1 MNHEY, CDR2 SVGAGI. The CDR3 length is 11 residues. The V and J ends lost 8 bases and 8 bases respectively, with 12 bases between them. CDR3 amino acids: CASLTPSGYTF. DNA for the CDR3: TGTGCCAGCTTGACTCCGAGCGGCTACACCTTC.

The V and J genes are TRBV7-8 and TRBJ2-5; D may be TRBD1 (6 bases). The CDR3 is 14 amino acids. CDR1 and CDR2 from the germline V gene are SGHVS and FQNEAQ. The ends were cut back, 1 base at V and 2 bases at J, with 8 bases in the middle. CDR3 in amino acids: CASSLGGHQETQYF. As DNA, the CDR3 is TGTGCCAGCAGCTTAGGGGGGCATCAAGAGACCCAGTACTTC.

The chain employs TRBV7-8 and TRBJ1-5; D gene unclear. Germline V gives CDR1 SGHVS, CDR2 FQNEAQ. This CDR3 spans 13 amino acids. V shed 5 bases and J shed 2 bases, with 7 bases lying between them. The CDR3 sequence: CASSRRGNQPQHF. The CDR3 DNA reads TGTGCCAGCAGCCGGAGGGGCAATCAGCCCCAGCATTTT.

This rearrangement joins TRBV7-9 to TRBJ2-7, with 7 bases aligning to TRBD1. CDR3 size: 14 residues. Germline CDR1 and CDR2: SEHNR and FQNEAQ (reference sequence). The V gene end was trimmed by 5 bases and the J gene end by 4 bases; junction bases not matched to a gene: 8. CDR3 nucleotide sequence: TGTGCCAGCAGCGAACCGGGACAGAGATACGAGCAGTACTTC. It specifies CASSEPGQRYEQYF. Full variable domain (remainder filled in from reference TRBV7-9 and TRBJ2-7): DTGVSQNPRHKITKRGQNVTFRCDPISEHNRLYWYRQTLGQGPEFLTYFQNEAQLEKSRLLSDRFSAERPKGSFSTLEIQRTEQGDSAMYLCASSEPGQRYEQYFGPGTRLTVT.

The chain joins TRBV3-1 (or the pseudogene TRBV3-2) to TRBJ1-5, with D possibly TRBD1 on 5 matching bases. Trimming took off 4 bases at V and 3 bases at J, with 7 bases between the two ends. Germline V gene sequence: CDR1 LGHDT, CDR2 YNNKEL (reference sequence). CDR3 size: 13 residues. The CDR3 region has the DNA TGTGCCAGCAGCCCACAGGTCAATCAGCCCCAGCATTTT. This translates into CASSPQVNQPQHF.

The chain combines TRBV7-2 with TRBJ1-2, with TRBD1 matching over 10 bases. Losses at the gene ends were 5 bases for V and 7 bases for J; bases not matched to a gene: 7. Germline CDR1 is SGHTA and CDR2 is FQGNSA. The CDR3 consists of 14 residues. The CDR3 sequence: CASSTTGGSRGYTF. The CDR3 nucleotides read TGTGCCAGCAGCACGACAGGGGGCAGTCGTGGCTACACCTTC.

The chain recombines TRBV29-1 with TRBJ1-1; perhaps TRBD1 as D (6 bases). CDR3 size: 15 residues. The V gene's germline CDR1 is SQVTM and CDR2 ANQGSEA. Trimming took 3 bases from V and 4 from J, leaving 18 bases between them. CDR3 sequence: CSVDNPWEGGTEAFF. The CDR3 region has the DNA TGCAGCGTTGATAACCCGTGGGAGGGGGGCACTGAAGCTTTCTTT.

J is TRBJ1-1 and V is TRBV7-8; 10 bases are a match to TRBD1. J gave up 1 base and V 5 bases, and 10 bases lay outside the gene matches. CDR1 is SGHVS and CDR2 is FQNEAQ in the germline V gene. This CDR3 spans 17 amino acids. The DNA for the CDR3 is TGTGCCAGCAGCCTCCGGGACAGGGGTTATCCGAACACTGAAGCTTTCTTT. Translating gives CASSLRDRGYPNTEAFF.

The gene calls are TRBV7-8 and TRBJ1-5, with D maybe TRBD1 (5 bases). Germline CDR1 SGHVS, CDR2 FQNEAQ. V lost 1 base, J lost 0 bases, and 13 bases lay in between. CDR3 length: 17 amino acids. As DNA, the CDR3 is TGTGCCAGCAGCTTAGAAGGGGCCCTATATAGCAATCAGCCCCAGCATTTT. As protein: CASSLEGALYSNQPQHF.

This chain uses TRBV7-8 with TRBJ2-1, with a possible D match to TRBD1 (6 bases). The V end was cut by 5 bases, the J end by 7 bases, with 15 bases between. CDR3 size: 14 residues. From germline, CDR1 is SGHVS and CDR2 FQNEAQ. The chain's CDR3 is CASSRQGIENEQFF. The CDR3 DNA follows: TGTGCCAGCAGCCGGCAGGGGATCGAGAATGAGCAGTTCTTC.

This clone showed up just once. The chain recombines TRBV4-1 with TRBJ1-2; D gene ambiguous. Germline assignment: CDR1 MGHRA and CDR2 YSYEKL. V was trimmed by 0 bases and J by 5 bases, leaving 16 bases between them. The CDR3 contains 16 residues. The CDR3 DNA reads TGCGCCAGCAGCCAAGACCGAGGGAGACTGTCATATGGCTACACCTTC. Its translation: CASSQDRGRLSYGYTF.

The CDR3, as DNA: TGTGCCATCAGAGACTCCGGGGAACCTTATGGCTACACCTTC. It codes for CAIRDSGEPYGYTF. This sequence joins TRBV10-3 and TRBJ1-2; unclear D gene. This CDR3 has 14 residues. Germline CDR1 and CDR2: ENHRY and SYGVKD. V was pared by 6 bases and J by 5 bases, with 16 bases between.

V and J are TRBV7-6 and TRBJ2-1, with 14 bases identical to TRBD2. The CDR3 extends over 19 amino acids. Per the germline V gene, CDR1 is SGHVS and CDR2 is FNYEAQ. V shed 5 bases, J shed 6 bases, and the junction held 15 bases outside the gene matches. CDR3 DNA: TGTGCCAGCAGCCCCCAGATACCGGGACTAGCGGGAGATGGCAATGAGCAGTTCTTC. Amino acids: CASSPQIPGLAGDGNEQFF.

The chain uses TRBV27 and TRBJ1-6, with D unclear. The V end was cut by 5 bases, the J end by 4 bases, with 9 bases between. The CDR3 sequence is 14 residues long. From germline, CDR1 is MNHEY and CDR2 SMNVEV (reference sequence). The CDR3 sequence: CASSLTKYNSPLHF. The CDR3 DNA follows: TGTGCCAGCAGTCTCACAAAGTATAATTCACCCCTCCACTTT.